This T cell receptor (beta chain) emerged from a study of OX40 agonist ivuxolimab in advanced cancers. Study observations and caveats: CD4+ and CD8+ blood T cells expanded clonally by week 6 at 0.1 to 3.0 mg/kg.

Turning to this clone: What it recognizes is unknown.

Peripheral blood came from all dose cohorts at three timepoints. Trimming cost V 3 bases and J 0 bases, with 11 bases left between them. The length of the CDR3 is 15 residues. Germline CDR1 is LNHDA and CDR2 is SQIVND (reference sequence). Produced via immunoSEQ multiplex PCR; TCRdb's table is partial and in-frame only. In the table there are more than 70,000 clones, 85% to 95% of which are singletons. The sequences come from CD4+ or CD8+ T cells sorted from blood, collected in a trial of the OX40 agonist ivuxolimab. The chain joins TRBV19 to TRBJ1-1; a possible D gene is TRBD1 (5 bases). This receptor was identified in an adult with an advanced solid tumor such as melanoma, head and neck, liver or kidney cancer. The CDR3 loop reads CASSIGAPMNTEAFF. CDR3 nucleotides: TGTGCCAGTAGTATCGGGGCACCAATGAACACTGAAGCTTTCTTT.